Listed below are T cell receptor beta chains from one sample, sequenced in a study of OX40 agonist ivuxolimab in advanced cancers. Sequencing used immunoSEQ multiplex PCR; TCRdb keeps in-frame clones, though not all of them. The repertoire includes 100,000 or so clones, 70% to 85% of them detected once, and 3.5% to 4% sits in the top ten. The source material was CD4+ or CD8+ T cells sorted from blood, sampled in a trial of the OX40 agonist ivuxolimab. Source of these receptors: an adult with an advanced solid tumor such as melanoma, head and neck, liver or kidney cancer. Each CDR3 is given with its conserved first and last residue. Each record gives: clone size, D gene, V gene, J gene, CDR3 DNA, CDR3 protein. A D gene is named only where the DNA matches it firmly. For some rows the clone size is stated as once, few or many, or as a class when expanded; others skip it.

-	-	TRBV6-1	TRBJ2-7	TGTGCCAGCAGTGCCCGCTCGGCCTACGAGCAGTACTTC	CASSARSAYEQYF
-	TRBD2	TRBV19	TRBJ2-3	TGTGCCAGTGGGAGGGGCGGGAGGACAGATACGCAGTATTTT	CASGRGGRTDTQYF
-	TRBD1	TRBV9	TRBJ1-4	TGTGCCAGCAGCGGACAGGGCGCGGAAAAACTGTTTTTT	CASSGQGAEKLFF
-	-	TRBV7-9	TRBJ2-1	TGTGCCAGCAGCTTCAGGGAAGGACCTCTCTACAATGAGCAGTTCTTC	CASSFREGPLYNEQFF
-	TRBD2	TRBV5-6	TRBJ2-7	TGTGCGGCCGGTCGGAGGACTAGCGGGATCTTCTACGAGCAGTACTTC	CAAGRRTSGIFYEQYF
-	-	TRBV6-5	TRBJ2-7	TGTGCCAGCTGGGGGACAAGCTACGAGCAGTACTTC	CASWGTSYEQYF
-	-	TRBV30	TRBJ1-1	TGTGCGACGGTCCCTCTTGAGGAGGGCACTGAAGCTTTCTTT	CATVPLEEGTEAFF
-	-	TRBV6-1	TRBJ1-5	TGTGCCAGCAGTGAATTTGGGCGGGATCAGCCCCAGCATTTT	CASSEFGRDQPQHF
-	TRBD1	TRBV28	TRBJ2-2	TGTGCCAGCAGTTTAAAGACAGGGCACGCCACCGGGGAGCTGTTTTTT	CASSLKTGHATGELFF
-	-	TRBV7-6	TRBJ2-7	TGTGCCAGCAGCCTCAGGACTAACACCTACGAGCAGTACTTC	CASSLRTNTYEQYF
-	-	TRBV6-5	TRBJ1-4	TGTGCCAGCAGCATACAGGGAGGTCGGAATGAAAAACTGTTTTTT	CASSIQGGRNEKLFF
-	TRBD2	TRBV7-3	TRBJ2-3	TGTGCCAGCAGCTTTAGCGGGAGACGCACAGATACGCAGTATTTT	CASSFSGRRTDTQYF
-	-	TRBV6-1	TRBJ1-5	TGTGCCAGCAGCCTGGACAGTGGCAGCCAGCCCCAGCATTTT	CASSLDSGSQPQHF
-	-	TRBV6-6	TRBJ2-4	TGTGCCAGCAGCCCATCCCCCGACATTCAGTACTTC	CASSPSPDIQYF
-	TRBD2	TRBV18	TRBJ2-1	TGTGCCAGCTCAATCCAGGGCCTAGCGGGAGGGAATGAGCAGTTCTTC	CASSIQGLAGGNEQFF
-	-	TRBV6-5	TRBJ2-7	TGTGCCAGCAGTTTACAGGGGGGGTACGAGCAGTACTTC	CASSLQGGYEQYF
-	-	TRBV11-2	TRBJ2-5	TGTGCCAGCAGCTCCACAAGGGACCGGAGGGGGGGTGGGACCCAGTACTTC	CASSSTRDRRGGGTQYF
-	-	TRBV2	TRBJ1-1	TGTGCCAGCAGCTCCCCTGGAACGTCGGCTGAAGCTTTCTTT	CASSSPGTSAEAFF
-	TRBD2	TRBV5-1	TRBJ2-2	TGCGCCAGCAGCTTGATTCCTAGCGGGAGTAGGACCGGGGAGCTGTTTTTT	CASSLIPSGSRTGELFF
-	-	TRBV7-2	TRBJ2-7	TGTGCTAGCAGCGCCGCGGGTAACCCCGAGCAGTACTTC	CASSAAGNPEQYF
-	-	TRBV10-1	TRBJ2-7	TGCGCCAGAGATCCAAGCTCCTACGAGCAGTACTTC	CARDPSSYEQYF
-	-	TRBV7-6	TRBJ2-3	TGTGCCAGCAGCCTACGGCCGGGGGCAAACACAGATACGCAGTATTTT	CASSLRPGANTDTQYF
few	TRBD1	TRBV6-6	TRBJ1-5	TGTGCCAGCAGTCCCGGGACAGGGACGTATCAGCCCCAGCATTTT	CASSPGTGTYQPQHF
-	-	TRBV28	TRBJ1-1	TGTGCCAGCAGTAAGCTGGGCTGGGGGGTTGGGGGGCGGATTGAAGCTTTCTTT	CASSKLGWGVGGRIEAFF
-	TRBD2	TRBV29-1	TRBJ2-2	TGCAGCGTCAGGACTAGCGGGACGTCCGGGGAGCTGTTTTTT	CSVRTSGTSGELFF
-	-	TRBV7-9	TRBJ2-7	TGTGCCAGCAGCTTTTGGGCGGGTCAAGTCTACGAGCAGTACTTC	CASSFWAGQVYEQYF
-	-	TRBV5-1	TRBJ2-3	TGCGCCAGCAGCTTGGGGGCGGGTGGAGGCACAGATACGCAGTATTTT	CASSLGAGGGTDTQYF
-	-	TRBV30	TRBJ1-5	TGTGCCTGGAGCCAAGGGGACAATCAGCCCCAGCATTTT	CAWSQGDNQPQHF
once	-	TRBV6-1	TRBJ2-7	TGTGCCAGCAACCTAGACAGGACGTACGAGCAGTACTTC	CASNLDRTYEQYF
-	-	TRBV19	TRBJ2-2	TGTGCCAGTAGTATCTTAGGGGTTACCGGGGAGCTGTTTTTT	CASSILGVTGELFF